These T cell receptor beta chains were read from a single sample in a study of cytomegalovirus exposure and HLA in healthy donors. Measured with immunoSEQ multiplex PCR; TCRdb has only the in-frame clones, and not every one. The sample comprises hundreds of thousands of clones, around 80% of which are singletons, and around 0.45% rests with the top ten. Sequencing used PBMCs. Receptor source: a boy under 18 in good health and CMV-seronegative. Both conserved end residues are part of each CDR3. Each record gives: D gene, V gene, clone size, CDR3 length, J gene, CDR3 protein, CDR3 DNA. D genes are given only for firm matches. Size values are once, few and many counts, or a class for expanded clones, and some rows have none.

d_gene: .; v_gene: TRBV20-1; abundance: .; len: 11; j_gene: TRBJ2-7; CDR3aa: CSARDSYEQYF; CDR3nt: TGCAGTGCTAGAGACAGCTACGAGCAGTACTTC
d_gene: .; v_gene: TRBV13; abundance: once; len: 14; j_gene: TRBJ2-1; CDR3aa: CASSLDTATSPQFF; CDR3nt: TGTGCCAGCAGCTTAGATACCGCAACTAGCCCCCAGTTCTTC
d_gene: .; v_gene: TRBV5-6; abundance: .; len: 13; j_gene: TRBJ1-1; CDR3aa: CASSLRGNAEAFF; CDR3nt: TGTGCCAGCAGCTTACGAGGAAACGCTGAAGCTTTCTTT
d_gene: .; v_gene: TRBV7-3; abundance: .; len: 15; j_gene: TRBJ2-7; CDR3aa: CASSLYLGGPYEQYF; CDR3nt: TGTGCCAGCAGCCTGTACTTGGGGGGGCCCTACGAGCAGTACTTC
d_gene: .; v_gene: TRBV19; abundance: .; len: 12; j_gene: TRBJ2-3; CDR3aa: CASSIGPDTQYF; CDR3nt: TGTGCCAGTAGTATAGGGCCAGATACGCAGTATTTT
d_gene: TRBD1; v_gene: TRBV4-1; abundance: .; len: 16; j_gene: TRBJ2-1; CDR3aa: CASSQGGTGRTNEQFF; CDR3nt: TGCGCCAGCAGCCAAGGAGGGACAGGCCGAACAAATGAGCAGTTCTTC
d_gene: .; v_gene: TRBV30; abundance: few; len: 17; j_gene: TRBJ2-6; CDR3aa: CAWVAGQPYSGANVLTF; CDR3nt: TGTGCCTGGGTGGCGGGACAGCCATACTCTGGGGCCAACGTCCTGACTTTC
d_gene: TRBD2; v_gene: TRBV13; abundance: .; len: 18; j_gene: TRBJ2-1; CDR3aa: CASSPGLASSYSYNEQFF; CDR3nt: TGTGCCAGCAGCCCGGGACTAGCGTCTTCTTACTCCTACAATGAGCAGTTCTTC
d_gene: TRBD2; v_gene: TRBV5-4; abundance: .; len: 15; j_gene: TRBJ2-7; CDR3aa: CASRKAGGRFYEQYF; CDR3nt: TGTGCCAGCAGAAAAGCGGGGGGGCGTTTCTACGAGCAGTACTTC
d_gene: TRBD1; v_gene: TRBV2; abundance: .; len: 13; j_gene: TRBJ1-5; CDR3aa: CASSGDRAQPQHF; CDR3nt: TGTGCCAGCAGTGGGGACAGGGCTCAGCCCCAGCATTTT
d_gene: .; v_gene: TRBV5-1; abundance: once; len: 15; j_gene: TRBJ2-3; CDR3aa: CASSLRGDSTDTQYF; CDR3nt: TGCGCCAGCAGCTTGCGGGGAGATTCAACAGATACGCAGTATTTT
d_gene: .; v_gene: TRBV7-6; abundance: few; len: 17; j_gene: TRBJ1-4; CDR3aa: CASSLGPGRATNEKLFF; CDR3nt: TGTGCCAGCAGCTTAGGTCCGGGGAGAGCAACTAATGAAAAACTGTTTTTT
d_gene: TRBD1; v_gene: TRBV5-6; abundance: .; len: 17; j_gene: TRBJ1-2; CDR3aa: CASSLETGNKINYGYTF; CDR3nt: TGTGCCAGCAGCTTGGAGACAGGGAATAAAATCAACTATGGCTACACCTTC
d_gene: .; v_gene: TRBV7-2; abundance: .; len: 16; j_gene: TRBJ1-6; CDR3aa: CASSSHSGHHNSPLHF; CDR3nt: TGTGCCAGCAGCTCCCACAGCGGGCATCATAATTCACCCCTCCACTTT
d_gene: TRBD1; v_gene: TRBV27; abundance: .; len: 16; j_gene: TRBJ2-2; CDR3aa: CASRRGTGGITGELFF; CDR3nt: TGTGCCAGCAGACGAGGGACAGGGGGAATCACCGGGGAGCTGTTTTTT
d_gene: .; v_gene: TRBV4-1; abundance: .; len: 13; j_gene: TRBJ2-7; CDR3aa: CASSPDSSYEQYF; CDR3nt: TGCGCCAGCAGTCCAGATAGCTCCTACGAGCAGTACTTC
d_gene: .; v_gene: TRBV6-1; abundance: .; len: 15; j_gene: TRBJ2-7; CDR3aa: CASSEIGARFYEQYF; CDR3nt: TGTGCCAGCAGTGAAATTGGAGCAAGATTCTACGAGCAGTACTTC
d_gene: .; v_gene: TRBV18; abundance: .; len: 16; j_gene: TRBJ1-4; CDR3aa: CASSKVWEGSAEKLFF; CDR3nt: TGTGCCAGCTCAAAAGTCTGGGAGGGGTCGGCTGAAAAACTGTTTTTT
d_gene: .; v_gene: TRBV7-9; abundance: .; len: 13; j_gene: TRBJ1-2; CDR3aa: CASTVGEPYGYTF; CDR3nt: TGTGCCAGCACCGTGGGAGAACCTTATGGCTACACCTTC
d_gene: TRBD2; v_gene: TRBV10-3; abundance: .; len: 15; j_gene: TRBJ2-2; CDR3aa: CAISRAGGDTGELFF; CDR3nt: TGTGCCATCAGTCGAGCGGGAGGGGACACCGGGGAGCTGTTTTTT
d_gene: .; v_gene: TRBV7-9; abundance: .; len: 12; j_gene: TRBJ1-5; CDR3aa: CASTLGGQPQHF; CDR3nt: TGTGCCAGCACCCTAGGTGGTCAGCCCCAGCATTTT
d_gene: TRBD1; v_gene: TRBV13; abundance: .; len: 15; j_gene: TRBJ1-1; CDR3aa: CASSLRGGLYTEAFF; CDR3nt: TGTGCCAGCAGCTTACGAGGGGGCTTGTACACTGAAGCTTTCTTT
d_gene: .; v_gene: TRBV18; abundance: .; len: 16; j_gene: TRBJ2-3; CDR3aa: CASSRWDTLSTDTQYF; CDR3nt: TGTGCCAGCTCACGCTGGGACACCCTTAGCACAGATACGCAGTATTTT
d_gene: TRBD1; v_gene: TRBV6-5; abundance: few; len: 16; j_gene: TRBJ2-7; CDR3aa: CASSYSTGERSYEQYF; CDR3nt: TGTGCCAGCAGTTACTCTACAGGGGAAAGATCCTACGAGCAGTACTTC
d_gene: .; v_gene: TRBV9; abundance: .; len: 14; j_gene: TRBJ1-2; CDR3aa: CASSPPGWLNGYTF; CDR3nt: TGTGCCAGCAGCCCCCCAGGATGGCTGAATGGCTACACCTTC
d_gene: .; v_gene: TRBV7-6; abundance: .; len: 17; j_gene: TRBJ2-6; CDR3aa: CASSPPGFGSGANVLTF; CDR3nt: TGTGCCAGCAGCCCGCCAGGGTTTGGATCTGGGGCCAACGTCCTGACTTTC
d_gene: TRBD2; v_gene: TRBV4-1; abundance: .; len: 18; j_gene: TRBJ2-4; CDR3aa: CASSPYPSGGAYLNIQYF; CDR3nt: TGCGCCAGCAGCCCCTATCCTAGCGGGGGGGCGTATTTGAACATTCAGTACTTC
d_gene: TRBD1; v_gene: TRBV30; abundance: .; len: 16; j_gene: TRBJ1-1; CDR3aa: CAWSENGRQGADEAFF; CDR3nt: TGTGCCTGGAGTGAAAACGGGCGACAGGGGGCGGATGAAGCTTTCTTT
d_gene: TRBD2; v_gene: TRBV4-1; abundance: .; len: 14; j_gene: TRBJ2-7; CDR3aa: CASSQEGRADEQYF; CDR3nt: TGCGCCAGCAGCCAAGAAGGGAGGGCCGACGAGCAGTACTTC
d_gene: TRBD1; v_gene: TRBV2; abundance: once; len: 20; j_gene: TRBJ2-6; CDR3aa: CASNQDRGALRVSGANVLTF; CDR3nt: TGTGCCAGCAACCAGGACAGGGGGGCTCTCCGCGTCTCTGGGGCCAACGTCCTGACTTTC
d_gene: .; v_gene: TRBV5-8; abundance: .; len: 13; j_gene: TRBJ1-2; CDR3aa: CASSLRDTRGYTF; CDR3nt: TGTGCCAGCAGCTTGCGCGACACTCGCGGCTACACCTTC
d_gene: TRBD2; v_gene: TRBV13; abundance: .; len: 15; j_gene: TRBJ2-1; CDR3aa: CASSPLAGEYNEQFF; CDR3nt: TGTGCCAGCAGCCCGCTAGCGGGGGAATACAATGAGCAGTTCTTC
d_gene: TRBD1; v_gene: TRBV6-1; abundance: .; len: 17; j_gene: TRBJ1-6; CDR3aa: CASSASQGARYNSPLHF; CDR3nt: TGTGCCAGCAGTGCTTCACAGGGGGCGCGGTATAATTCACCCCTCCACTTT
d_gene: TRBD1; v_gene: TRBV6-5; abundance: .; len: 14; j_gene: TRBJ2-7; CDR3aa: CASSTRDRVGEQYF; CDR3nt: TGTGCCAGCAGTACCCGGGACAGGGTAGGCGAGCAGTACTTC
d_gene: .; v_gene: TRBV7-9; abundance: .; len: 15; j_gene: TRBJ1-2; CDR3aa: CASSSLSLGVRGYTF; CDR3nt: TGTGCCAGCAGCTCTTTGTCCTTAGGGGTTCGCGGCTACACCTTC
d_gene: .; v_gene: TRBV7-9; abundance: .; len: 14; j_gene: TRBJ1-1; CDR3aa: CASSSPPENTEAFF; CDR3nt: TGTGCCAGCAGCTCCCCCCCAGAGAACACTGAAGCTTTCTTT
d_gene: .; v_gene: TRBV25-1; abundance: .; len: 13; j_gene: TRBJ2-1; CDR3aa: CASSASSYNEQFF; CDR3nt: TGTGCCAGCAGTGCTAGCTCCTACAATGAGCAGTTCTTC
d_gene: TRBD1; v_gene: TRBV2; abundance: .; len: 16; j_gene: TRBJ1-6; CDR3aa: CASSGPKQGLNSPLHF; CDR3nt: TGTGCCAGCAGCGGACCGAAACAGGGGTTAAATTCACCCCTCCACTTT
d_gene: TRBD2; v_gene: TRBV14; abundance: .; len: 16; j_gene: TRBJ2-1; CDR3aa: CASSQYSGGFSNEQFF; CDR3nt: TGTGCCAGCAGCCAATATAGCGGGGGCTTCAGCAATGAGCAGTTCTTC
d_gene: TRBD1; v_gene: TRBV6-6; abundance: .; len: 14; j_gene: TRBJ1-1; CDR3aa: CASRTGGSYTEAFF; CDR3nt: TGTGCCAGCAGGACAGGGGGCTCGTACACTGAAGCTTTCTTT
d_gene: .; v_gene: TRBV7-6; abundance: .; len: 15; j_gene: TRBJ1-4; CDR3aa: CASSPFAGRNEKLFF; CDR3nt: TGTGCCAGCAGCCCCTTTGCAGGGCGGAACGAAAAACTGTTTTTT
d_gene: TRBD1; v_gene: TRBV6-5; abundance: .; len: 15; j_gene: TRBJ1-1; CDR3aa: CASSRSGQGATEAFF; CDR3nt: TGTGCCAGCAGCCGTAGCGGACAGGGGGCCACTGAAGCTTTCTTT
d_gene: TRBD1; v_gene: TRBV5-1; abundance: .; len: 13; j_gene: TRBJ1-1; CDR3aa: CASSEGGPTEAFF; CDR3nt: TGCGCCAGCAGCGAAGGGGGCCCCACTGAAGCTTTCTTT
d_gene: .; v_gene: TRBV29-1; abundance: .; len: 11; j_gene: TRBJ1-1; CDR3aa: CSVEIRFEAFF; CDR3nt: TGCAGCGTTGAGATCAGGTTTGAAGCTTTCTTT
d_gene: TRBD1; v_gene: TRBV11-2; abundance: .; len: 15; j_gene: TRBJ2-7; CDR3aa: CASSLDRGTAYEQYF; CDR3nt: TGTGCCAGCAGCTTAGATAGGGGGACAGCGTACGAGCAGTACTTC